This T cell receptor (beta chain) was observed in a study of OX40 agonist ivuxolimab in advanced cancers. The data were produced by immunoSEQ multiplex PCR, yet TCRdb's version contains in-frame clones alone and is incomplete. The sample shows 20,000 or so clones, around 82% of them seen only once. V was pared by 1 base and J by 0 bases, with 10 bases between. The CDR3 is 17 amino acids. Looked up from germline, CDR1 is SGHAT and CDR2 is FQDESV (reference sequence). This TCR came from an adult with an advanced solid tumor such as melanoma, head and neck, liver or kidney cancer. This sequence joins TRBV11-1 and TRBJ2-6; maybe TRBD1 (5 bases). The sequencing used CD4+ or CD8+ T cells sorted from blood, collected in a trial of the OX40 agonist ivuxolimab. CDR3 sequence: CASSLGQGSSGANVLTF. For the CDR3, the DNA is TGTGCCAGCAGCTTAGGTCAGGGTAGCTCTGGGGCCAACGTCCTGACTTTC.